Following are 24 T cell receptor beta chains from one sample sequenced in a study of regulatory T cells in long-lasting Graves disease. Time point in this sample: persistent/refractory GD, antithyroid drugs over 5 years with positive TRAb. PBMC-derived RNA was used for the TCR library. Arm-PCR of CDR3 regions and iRepertoire HTBI primers were used to build TCR beta libraries. TCRdb redid the calling of the multiplex PCR reads with MiXCR, one entry per CDR3 protein. The sample includes 300,000 to 500,000 distinct CDR3 sequences, around 20% of them seen just once. The source material was peripheral blood mononuclear cells (PBMCs), sampled when the disease was refractory, from a patient treated with antithyroid drugs. The receptors here all came from a female donor with Graves disease.

This clonotype has a handful of counts. The chain links TRBV3-1 to TRBJ2-2; no definite D call. The V gene's germline CDR1 is LGHDT and CDR2 YNNKEL (reference sequence). Trimming shortened V by 8 bases and J by 0 bases, and 10 bases separated the two germline ends. The CDR3 consists of 14 residues. CDR3 residues: CASGKNANTGELFF. The CDR3 coding sequence is TGTGCCAGCGGAAAAAACGCGAACACCGGGGAGCTGTTTTTT.

This clonotype was observed at least ten times. The gene calls are TRBV6-9 and TRBJ2-7; tentatively, D is TRBD1 (6 bases). CDR1 is MNHGY and CDR2 is SVAAGI in the germline V gene. There are 12 residues in the CDR3. The V end lost 3 bases, the J end lost 6 bases, and 9 bases lay between the germline ends. The DNA of the CDR3 is TGTGCCAGCAGTTACGAAGGGGGCGAGCAGTACTTC. This translates into CASSYEGGEQYF.

This clonotype was recorded a few times. This chain connects TRBV3-1 to TRBJ2-7; D perhaps matches TRBD2 (6 bases). Trimming cost V 2 bases and J 7 bases, with 15 bases left between them. The CDR3 has 14 amino acids. The germline V gene encodes CDR1 LGHDT and CDR2 YNNKEL (reference sequence). The CDR3, as DNA: TGTGCCAGCAGCCAAATTCCTGGGGCGGGGGAGCAGTACTTC. Its translation: CASSQIPGAGEQYF.

This clonotype was seen repeatedly, ten times or more. The chain combines TRBV7-8 with TRBJ1-4; 7 bases are a match to TRBD1. The ends lost 3 bases at V and 5 bases at J; junction bases unmatched: 6. CDR1 is SGHVS and CDR2 is FQNEAQ in the germline V gene. This CDR3 is 15 amino acids long. The CDR3 is CASSFRQGGNEKLFF. CDR3 bases: TGTGCCAGCAGCTTTAGACAGGGTGGAAATGAAAAACTGTTTTTT. Filled out from reference TRBV7-8 and TRBJ1-4, the complete variable domain reads GAGVSQSPRYKVAKRGQDVALRCDPISGHVSLFWYQQALGQGPEFLTYFQNEAQLDKSGLPSDRFFAERPEGSVSTLKIQRTQQEDSAVYLCASSFRQGGNEKLFFGSGTQLSVL.

V is TRBV19 and J is TRBJ2-7; TRBD1 agrees at 10 bases. Germline lookup yields CDR1 LNHDA and CDR2 SQIVND (reference sequence). CDR3 length: 16 amino acids. V lost 4 bases, J lost 2 bases, and 8 bases stayed unmatched. CDR3 in amino acids: CASSTPPGQGAYEQYF. The CDR3 nucleotides are TGTGCCAGTAGTACCCCGCCAGGACAGGGGGCCTACGAGCAGTACTTC.

This clonotype was observed a handful of times. The genes are TRBV10-3 and TRBJ1-2; D gene ambiguous. V was cut by 2 bases and J by 0 bases, with 16 bases left in between. The CDR3 covers 17 residues. Germline V gene sequence: CDR1 ENHRY, CDR2 SYGVKD. CDR3 in amino acids: CAISETPPWGANYGYTF. As DNA, the CDR3 is TGTGCCATCAGTGAGACACCCCCATGGGGAGCTAACTATGGCTACACCTTC.

The genes are TRBV9 and TRBJ2-7; D unclear. Germline CDR1 reads SGDLS; CDR2 reads YYNGEE. The CDR3 contains 14 residues. Trimming stripped 0 bases from V and 3 bases from J, with 10 bases between. The CDR3 reads CASSVDGYLYEQYF. DNA of the CDR3: TGTGCCAGCAGCGTAGATGGCTATCTCTACGAGCAGTACTTC.

This clonotype was recorded a few times. V is TRBV10-1 and J is TRBJ2-7, with D perhaps TRBD1 (5 bases). This CDR3 has 13 amino acids. The germline V and J ends were trimmed by 0 bases and 6 bases, with 9 bases remaining between them. CDR1 WNHNN and CDR2 SYGVQD come from the germline V gene (reference sequence). The CDR3 is CASSESLQGEQYF. CDR3 nucleotides: TGCGCCAGCAGTGAGTCTTTGCAGGGCGAGCAGTACTTC.

This clonotype showed up many times. The chain joins TRBV28 to TRBJ2-5, with D possibly being TRBD2 (6 bases). Germline CDR1 MDHEN, CDR2 SYDVKM. V gave up 8 bases and J gave up 5 bases, with 12 bases separating them. This CDR3 contains 12 residues. This CDR3 reads CASGEVRETQYF. The CDR3 DNA follows: TGTGCCAGCGGGGAGGTTCGTGAGACCCAGTACTTC.

This clonotype was recorded many times. The chain recombines TRBV9 with TRBJ2-2; D is tentatively TRBD1 or TRBD2 (5 bases each). The germline V gene encodes CDR1 SGDLS and CDR2 YYNGEE. Trimming pared 4 bases from V and 4 bases from J, leaving 14 bases between. CDR3 length: 15 residues. CDR3 loop: CASSPLPGTTGELFF. The CDR3 region has the DNA TGTGCCAGCAGCCCTCTTCCAGGGACCACCGGGGAGCTGTTTTTT.

This clonotype turned up a few times. The chain carries TRBV24-1 and TRBJ2-1; D unclear. V lost 4 bases to trimming and J lost 4 bases, with 7 bases between them. The CDR3 is made up of 13 amino acids. CDR1 KGHDR and CDR2 SFDVKD come from the germline V gene. The CDR3 reads CATSDPQYNEQFF. The CDR3 coding sequence is TGTGCCACCAGTGACCCACAGTACAATGAGCAGTTCTTC.

The chain carries TRBV20-1 and TRBJ2-2, with a possible D match to TRBD1 (5 bases). V lost 0 bases to trimming and J lost 7 bases, with 15 bases between them. This CDR3 contains 15 residues. The germline gives CDR1 DFQATT, CDR2 SNEGSKA (reference sequence). CDR3 nucleotide sequence: TGCAGTGCTAGAGACCCGAAAAATAGGGGCGGGGAGCTGTTTTTT. This gives the protein CSARDPKNRGGELFF.

In regard to this clonotype: This sequence may be a read error, since a much larger clone differs from it by one base. The final CDR3 position lacks the conserved phenylalanine or tryptophan, pointing to a likely read error. The V call is TRBV27, the J call TRBJ2-5, with 8 bases lining up with TRBD1. The trim removed 3 bases at V and 1 base at J, leaving 1 base unmatched. Germline V gives CDR1 MNHEY, CDR2 SMNVEV (reference sequence). The CDR3 is made up of 14 amino acids. The DNA for the CDR3 is TGTGCCAGCAGTTTTACAGGGGGCCAAGAGACCCAGTACTAC. This codes for CASSFTGGQETQYY.

Regarding this clonotype: Its ends do not fully match the called genes, so a read error is possible. The rearrangement joins TRBV6-1 to TRBJ2-7; D gene unclear. CDR1 is MNHNS and CDR2 is SASEGT in the germline V gene. The CDR3 loop spans 14 amino acids. The CDR3 DNA sequence: TGTGCCGGCAGCCTGGGCGGCGCTTCGTACGAGCAGTACTTC. Amino acid sequence: CAGSLGGASYEQYF.

Of note for this clonotype: A much larger clone lies a single base off, so this may be a read error. The J gene is TRBJ2-6, the V gene TRBV12-3 or TRBV12-4; a weak D match, TRBD2 (6 bases). This CDR3 is built from 15 residues. The CDR3 loop reads CASSLAGRGANVPTF. The CDR3 bases are TGTGCCAGCAGTTTAGCCGGGAGAGGGGCCAACGTCCCGACTTTC.

This chain joins TRBV5-1 and TRBJ2-5; a possible D gene is TRBD1 (7 bases). This CDR3 is 14 amino acids long. Germline V gene lookup returns CDR1 SGHRS and CDR2 YFSETQ. V was trimmed by 4 bases and J by 3 bases, leaving 13 bases between them. The CDR3 DNA reads TGCGCCAGCAGCCCGGGGGACAGAGAAGAGACCCAGTACTTC. Translation gives CASSPGDREETQYF.

This rearrangement joins TRBV4-1 to TRBJ2-5, with D possibly being TRBD2 (5 bases). The germline V gene has CDR1 MGHRA and CDR2 YSYEKL. The CDR3 runs to 14 residues. Between the trimmed V and J ends, which lost 0 bases and 7 bases, there was a span of 12 bases. The CDR3 loop reads CASSQDTSLGTQYF. The CDR3 bases are TGCGCCAGCAGCCAAGATACTAGTCTGGGGACCCAGTACTTC.

The chain links TRBV6-2 or TRBV6-3 to TRBJ1-5; possibly TRBD1 for D (5 bases). This CDR3 is built from 14 residues. Germline-derived CDR1 and CDR2 are MNHEY and SVGEGT. Trimming took 6 bases from V and 0 from J, leaving 9 bases between them. The CDR3 loop reads CASRMGLSNQPQHF. The CDR3 region has the DNA TGTGCCAGCAGGATGGGACTTAGCAATCAGCCCCAGCATTTT.

In this sample, this clonotype turned up many times. This chain joins TRBV28 and TRBJ1-2; maybe TRBD1 (5 bases). Germline assignment: CDR1 MDHEN and CDR2 SYDVKM. Deletions cut 1 base from V and 7 bases from J, with 10 bases between. CDR3 size: 13 residues. The CDR3: CASSLSRESGYTF. DNA of the CDR3: TGTGCCAGCAGTTTATCCAGGGAGAGTGGCTACACCTTC.

The DNA for the CDR3 is TGTGCCAGCAGCTTAGACTGGGGGATGGAGACCCAGTACTTC. This gives the protein CASSLDWGMETQYF. The V gene is TRBV7-2, the J gene TRBJ2-5; D possibly uses TRBD1 or TRBD2 (5 bases each). The CDR3 consists of 14 residues. V was pared by 1 base and J by 5 bases, with 11 bases between. Germline V gene data show CDR1 as SGHTA and CDR2 as FQGNSA.

The V and J genes are TRBV5-1 and TRBJ1-6, with D unresolved. CDR3 length equals 17 residues. Germline-derived CDR1 and CDR2 are SGHRS and YFSETQ. The germline V and J ends were trimmed by 1 base and 0 bases, with 11 bases remaining between them. CDR3 protein: CASSLFALSSYNSPLHF. The CDR3 nucleotides read TGCGCCAGCAGCTTGTTCGCCCTGAGCTCCTATAATTCACCCCTCCACTTT.

The sample holds a few counts of this clonotype. This chain joins TRBV25-1 and TRBJ1-2, with 8 positions matching TRBD1. Germline V gene data show CDR1 as MGHDK and CDR2 as SYGVNS. Losses at the gene ends were 6 bases for V and 2 bases for J; bases not matched to a gene: 5. This CDR3 has 14 amino acids. The CDR3 coding sequence is TGTGCCAGCAGGGGGACAGGTGACAACTATGGCTACACCTTC. Its translation is CASRGTGDNYGYTF.

The J gene is TRBJ1-6, the V gene TRBV9, with D perhaps matching TRBD1 (6 bases). CDR1 is SGDLS, CDR2 YYNGEE, per germline. Trimming pared 4 bases from V and 10 bases from J, leaving 18 bases between. The length of the CDR3 is 15 residues. CDR3 in amino acids: CASSRSRGRASPLHF. In DNA, the CDR3 is TGTGCCAGCAGCCGGTCCCGGGGGCGAGCCTCACCCCTCCACTTT.

In its sample, this clonotype was seen a few times. This chain connects TRBV6-5 to TRBJ2-7; D not certain. Germline V gene data show CDR1 as MNHEY and CDR2 as SVGAGI. Between the trimmed V and J ends, which lost 0 bases and 2 bases, there was a span of 8 bases. The CDR3 runs 14 residues. CDR3 sequence: CASSYSGFTYEQYF. The CDR3 bases are TGTGCCAGCAGTTACTCAGGGTTTACCTACGAGCAGTACTTC.